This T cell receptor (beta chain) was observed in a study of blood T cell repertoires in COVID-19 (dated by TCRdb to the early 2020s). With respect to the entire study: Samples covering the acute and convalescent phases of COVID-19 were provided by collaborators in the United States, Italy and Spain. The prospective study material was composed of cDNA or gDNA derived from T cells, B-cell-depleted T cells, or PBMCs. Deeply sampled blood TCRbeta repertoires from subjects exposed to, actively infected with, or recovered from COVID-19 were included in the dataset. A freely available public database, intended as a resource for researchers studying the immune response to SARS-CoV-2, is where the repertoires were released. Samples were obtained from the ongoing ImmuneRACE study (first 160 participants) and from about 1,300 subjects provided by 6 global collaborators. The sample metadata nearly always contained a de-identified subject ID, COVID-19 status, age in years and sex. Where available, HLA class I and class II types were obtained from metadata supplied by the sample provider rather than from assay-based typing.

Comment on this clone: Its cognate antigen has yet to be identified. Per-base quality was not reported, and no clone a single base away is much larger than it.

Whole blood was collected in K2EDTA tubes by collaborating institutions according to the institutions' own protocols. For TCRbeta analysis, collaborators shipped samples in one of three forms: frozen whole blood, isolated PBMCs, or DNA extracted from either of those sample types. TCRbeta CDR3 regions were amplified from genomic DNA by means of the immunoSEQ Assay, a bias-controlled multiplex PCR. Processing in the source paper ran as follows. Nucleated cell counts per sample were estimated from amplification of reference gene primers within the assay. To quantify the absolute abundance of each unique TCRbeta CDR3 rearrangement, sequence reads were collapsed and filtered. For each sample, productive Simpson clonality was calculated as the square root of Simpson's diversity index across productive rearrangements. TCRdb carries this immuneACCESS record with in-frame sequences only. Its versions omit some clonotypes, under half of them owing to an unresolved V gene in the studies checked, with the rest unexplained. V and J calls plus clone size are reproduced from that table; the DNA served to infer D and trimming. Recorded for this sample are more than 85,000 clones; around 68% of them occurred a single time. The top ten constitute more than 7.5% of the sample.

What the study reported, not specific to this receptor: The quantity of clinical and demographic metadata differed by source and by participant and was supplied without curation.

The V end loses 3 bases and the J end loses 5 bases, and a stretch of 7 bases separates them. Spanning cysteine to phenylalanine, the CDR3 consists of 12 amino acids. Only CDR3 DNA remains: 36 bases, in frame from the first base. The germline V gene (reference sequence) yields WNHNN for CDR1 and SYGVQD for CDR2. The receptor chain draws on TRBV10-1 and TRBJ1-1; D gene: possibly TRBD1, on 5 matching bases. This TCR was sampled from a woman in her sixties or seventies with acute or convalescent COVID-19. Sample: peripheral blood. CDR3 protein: CASSDRVTEAFF. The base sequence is TGCGCCAGCAGTGACAGGGTTACTGAAGCTTTCTTT.